This TCR beta chain derives from a study of blood T cell repertoires in COVID-19. Assay used: immunoSEQ multiplex PCR; TCRdb lists only in-frame clones, some missing. The table records about 81,000 clones, 88% of them present only once. The CDR3 has 15 amino acids. Unmatched junction bases numbered 6, after V lost 5 bases and J lost 5 bases. Per germline, CDR1 LNHDA and CDR2 SQIVND (reference sequence). The genes are TRBV19 and TRBJ2-7, with TRBD2 matching over 13 bases. Material: peripheral blood. This sequence originates from a woman of 80 years or more with acute or convalescent COVID-19. This chain's CDR3 is CASSPGLAGPDEQYF. The CDR3 coding sequence is TGTGCCAGTAGTCCGGGACTAGCGGGGCCTGACGAGCAGTACTTC.